This T cell receptor beta chain is from a study of a mutant IDH1 vaccine in newly diagnosed glioma (dated by TCRdb to about 2021). With respect to the entire study: Of the approximately 30 treated patients, around 60% were male and around 40% were female, and a mean age of 40.4 years was recorded. Prior to enrollment, standard therapy consisting of radiotherapy alone, temozolomide alone, or radiochemotherapy with temozolomide had been administered to patients, with the combination being received by most patients. Peripheral blood samples were drawn at six visits, namely V03 (baseline), V05, V07, V10, V12 and V13. Longitudinal TCRB deep sequencing was performed for about two dozen treated patients wherever samples were available for exploratory analyses.

Libraries were built with the immunoSEQ multiplex PCR assay. Rearranged TCR beta chain sequences were amplified using the hsTCRB Kit according to the manufacturer's protocol. Sequencing of TCRB libraries was carried out on an Illumina MiSeq. The study's own analysis went as follows. The proprietary platform of the kit vendor was used for demultiplexing, trimming and gene mapping. TCRdb holds this immuneACCESS table with in-frame rearrangements only. Some clones are missing; in checked studies, unresolved V genes explain under half, and the rest has no known cause. The V and J calls and clone size were taken over from that table, and D and trimming were inferred from the DNA. Present in this sample are about 88,000 clones, over 75% of which were seen just once. Around 5% of the sample is taken by the ten largest. As for this clone: No cognate antigen has been identified for it. No base qualities exist here, and no much larger clone lies one base off it.

The sample's time point label is to be understood as: baseline, week 1 (first vaccination visit). The treatment or condition label, as the study defines it: pre-vaccination baseline after standard-of-care therapy. All donors had newly diagnosed IDH1-mutant astrocytomas of WHO grade 3 or 4 that showed loss of nuclear ATRX. The samples were drawn from NOA16, a multicentre, single-arm, open-label phase I trial in Germany that tested a mutant IDH1 peptide vaccine in humans for the first time. For immunogenicity testing, the blood drawn at visit V03 was used as the baseline sample. The DNeasy Blood and Tissue Kit was used to extract genomic DNA from EDTA blood for TCRB sequencing. General conclusions and limits of the study: Pseudoprogression appeared unrelated to alterations in the top peripheral T cell clonotypes detected by TCRB sequencing. Across multiple MHC alleles, vaccine-induced immune responses were seen in 93.3% of patients. Availability determined which PBMC samples were chosen for TCRB deep sequencing. The authors noted that analyses of patient blood samples could not be reproduced because of sample limitations.

The sequence derives from a man aged 35 to 55 with glioma. Some clones in this sample may be carry-over from other donors' samples. Sequencing used PBMCs, obtained from a glioma patient treated with radiotherapy, temozolomide or both.

The nucleotide sequence is TGTGCCAGCAGGCCGACAGGGGGTACGCAGTATTTT. Protein translation: CASRPTGGTQYF. The V and J genes are TRBV25-1 and TRBJ2-3, with 9 bases matching TRBD1. Taken from the germline V gene, the CDR1 and CDR2 loops are MGHDK and SYGVNS. Here V drops 6 bases and J drops 8 bases, and the junction holds 3 bases not matched to any gene. The cysteine opens and the phenylalanine closes a CDR3 of 12 amino acids. Of all the DNA, just the CDR3 is kept, 36 bases in frame from base 1. With the portions outside the CDR3 filled from the reference TRBV25-1 and TRBJ2-3 genes, the complete variable region becomes EADIYQTPRYLVIGTGKKITLECSQTMGHDKMYWYQQDPGMELHLIHYSYGVNSTEKGDLSSESTVSRIRTEHFPLTLESARPSHTSQYLCASRPTGGTQYFGPGTRLTVL.